Included here is one TCR beta chain sequence, with context. The data are from a study of blood T cell repertoires in COVID-19. Whole-study context: Spain, Italy and the United States supplied samples that represented acute and convalescent COVID-19.

Per the germline V gene, CDR1 is SGHTA and CDR2 is FQGTGA. The V segment lost 5 bases and the J segment 9 bases; nucleotides outside the gene matches: 6. CDR3 length: 15 amino acids. Here immunoSEQ multiplex PCR was the method, and the copy in TCRdb shows in-frame clones only, minus some. The table includes about 95,000 clones, approximately 84% detected once. The sample consisted of peripheral blood. The clonotype comes from a human donor in a cohort sampled during active COVID-19. V and J are TRBV7-3 and TRBJ2-3; 15 nucleotides align to TRBD2. This chain's CDR3 is CASSRTSGGAGTQYF. Written as DNA, the CDR3 is TGTGCCAGCAGCCGGACTAGCGGGGGGGCCGGGACGCAGTATTTT.